The present entry profiles one T cell receptor (beta chain) with its context. This clonotype was detected a few times. No cognate antigen has been identified for it. Base qualities were left out, and no much larger clone turns up one base away. This entry is derived from a study of blood T cells in healthy people across ages (dated by TCRdb to the mid-2010s). Some background on the complete study: In model experiments, template switching captured about one uniquely barcoded TCR beta cDNA molecule for every two T cells. The study analyzed two additional independent replicas of 1 million unique cDNA reads from the same blood draw for two donors, one aged 18 to 29 and one aged 80 or older. Age-related changes in TCR beta repertoire diversity were measured in the study by deep sequencing normalized with unique cDNA molecular identifiers. To avoid experimental bias, donors of different ages were spread randomly across the sequencing lanes. Donors were grouped into four age groups: young (average roughly 17 years), middle-aged (under 40), aged (roughly 62) and long-lived (just over 80). The paper's findings and limits, for the study overall: Because profiling used bulk unsorted PBMCs, naive and antigen-experienced compartments could not be compared conclusively. The CMV infection status of donors was not known, potentially confounding age-related changes in expanded clonotypes. Estimates of total diversity from one million sequenced T cells were regarded as lower bounds and underestimates. A strong correlation was found between observed TCR beta diversity and the percentage of naive T cells measured by flow cytometry. As age increased, observed TCR beta diversity per million T cells dropped in a roughly linear way, and a significant reduction was already evident by age about 36. Compared with the aged group, the long-lived group had more naive CD4+ T cells, fewer expanded clones and increased TCR diversity, a pattern suggesting age selection.

V trim: 6 bases; J trim: 8 bases; unmatched bases: 15. The CDR3 runs 14 residues from the cysteine to the phenylalanine. The entry retains the CDR3 DNA only, 42 bases that are in frame from base 1. The germline V gene (reference sequence) provides CDR1 DFQATT and CDR2 SNEGSKA. Donors were 39 systemically healthy Caucasian individuals from Russia aged roughly 6 to 100 years. Each donor gave ten milliliters of peripheral blood, drawn into EDTA-treated Vacutainer tubes. Ficoll-Paque density-gradient centrifugation was used to isolate PBMCs, with at least 6 million obtained per sample. Total RNA was extracted from PBMCs with Trizol reagent, with at least 6 micrograms obtained per sample. The percentages of naive CD45RAhigh/CD27high T cells were determined by flow cytometry on a PBMC aliquot from every donor. Library method: 5' RACE. Sequencing was carried out with an Illumina HiSeq 2500. A second about 7 to 12 cycle PCR used a sample-barcoded 5' primer and a J-beta primer mix. Each TCR beta cDNA molecule received a unique molecular identifier from a template-switch 5' adaptor carrying 12 random nucleotides. Each sample yielded at least 3 million CDR3-containing paired-end reads. All of the RNA was converted into first-strand cDNA using the Mint cDNA synthesis kit, with a TRBC-specific oligonucleotide serving as the primer. Following uracil-DNA glycosylase treatment, a first 18-cycle PCR with universal primers M1SS and BC2_uni_R was performed on all cDNA. Turning to the authors' computational methods: Normalization of each sample was performed by random selection of 1 million high-quality reads, each carrying a distinct molecular identifier. Instead of being binned into consensus sequences, reads that shared molecular identifiers were thrown out. CDR3 identification, clonotype clustering and error correction used MiTCR with a Q25 quality threshold and the strictest error-elimination algorithm. Lower-bound total TCR beta diversity was estimated with a nonparametric unseen species model using Euler transformation. The raw public reads went through TCRdb reprocessing: fastp at Q25, MiXCR clone calling, in-frame beta chains kept. Each record represents a unique CDR3 protein, reported with the most common genes and DNA among its rows. For this entry, the V and J calls and clone size follow TCRdb and not the study's own pipeline. Recorded for this sample are hundreds of thousands of distinct CDR3 sequences; around three fifths of them occurred a single time. Together, the top ten hold roughly 25% of the sample.

The sequence links TRBV20-1 to TRBJ1-2, and 7 junction bases match TRBD1. Sequencing used blood. The receptor was derived from a middle-aged man in good health. The CDR3 is CSARNRDSIGGYTF. The bases are TGCAGTGCGAGAAACCGGGACAGTATCGGAGGCTACACCTTC.